One and the same sample provided the 13 T cell receptor beta chains below, sequenced in a study of shared T cell receptors in the human thymus. Method: immunoSEQ multiplex PCR; TCRdb's copy keeps in-frame clones and lacks some. Of some 720,000 clones in the sample, 88% were seen once. The same sample was also used in a study of human thymus T cells.

Sequencing input: thymocytes. All receptors come from a boy under three years old with a congenital heart defect.

The gene calls are TRBV25-1 and TRBJ2-6; TRBD1 matches at 7 bases. This CDR3 comprises 17 residues. Germline V gene data show CDR1 as MGHDK and CDR2 as SYGVNS. V was clipped by 6 bases and J by 0 bases; unmatched bases: 8. The chain's CDR3 is CASRAGTANSGANVLTF. The DNA of the CDR3 is TGTGCCAGCAGGGCCGGGACAGCAAACTCTGGGGCCAACGTCCTGACTTTC. The full variable domain, in which reference TRBV25-1 and TRBJ2-6 provide the parts outside the CDR3, is EADIYQTPRYLVIGTGKKITLECSQTMGHDKMYWYQQDPGMELHLIHYSYGVNSTEKGDLSSESTVSRIRTEHFPLTLESARPSHTSQYLCASRAGTANSGANVLTFGAGSRLTVL.

V and J are TRBV5-6 and TRBJ2-2; 11 nucleotides align to TRBD2. With V trimmed by 2 bases and J by 2 bases, 5 bases remained unmatched. Germline V CDR1 and CDR2: SGHDT, YYEEEE. The CDR3 has 17 amino acids. The CDR3 here is CASSFLGLAANTGELFF. CDR3 nucleotide sequence: TGTGCCAGCAGCTTCCTGGGACTAGCGGCCAACACCGGGGAGCTGTTTTTT.

This rearrangement joins TRBV28 to TRBJ2-7; 8 bases agree with TRBD1. This CDR3 is built from 16 residues. Germline values: CDR1 MDHEN, CDR2 SYDVKM. V gave up 3 bases and J gave up 2 bases; unmatched junction bases: 9. CDR3 sequence reads: CASSFNLGQDAYEQYF. CDR3 DNA sequence: TGTGCCAGCAGTTTTAATCTGGGACAGGACGCCTACGAGCAGTACTTC. The full variable domain, its missing parts supplied by reference TRBV28 and TRBJ2-7, is DVKVTQSSRYLVKRTGEKVFLECVQDMDHENMFWYRQDPGLGLRLIYFSYDVKMKEKGDIPEGYSVSREKKERFSLILESASTNQTSMYLCASSFNLGQDAYEQYFGPGTRLTVT.

The V and J genes are TRBV11-2 and TRBJ2-3; tentatively, D is TRBD2 (5 bases). CDR1 SGHAT and CDR2 FQNNGV come from the germline V gene. V lost 1 base and J 6 bases, leaving 20 bases between the germline ends. The CDR3 covers 17 residues. The CDR3 region has the DNA TGTGCCAGCAGCTTAGGGCCCAGACTCGGGAAGGAGGATACGCAGTATTTT. It encodes CASSLGPRLGKEDTQYF.

J is TRBJ2-7 and V is TRBV23-1, with D maybe TRBD1 (5 bases). TRBV23-1 is treated as an ORF (open reading frame) with a function not yet certain. There are 16 residues in the CDR3. The V end lost 3 bases, the J end lost 0 bases, and 15 bases lay between the germline ends. The DNA of the CDR3 is TGCGCCAGCAGTCAGCGGAGACAGATTCACTCCTACGAGCAGTACTTC. Encoded protein: CASSQRRQIHSYEQYF.

This chain connects TRBV27 to TRBJ2-7; no reliable D call. V was cut by 6 bases and J by 2 bases, with 11 bases left in between. The CDR3 is made up of 13 amino acids. Germline V gives CDR1 MNHEY, CDR2 SMNVEV (reference sequence). In DNA form, the CDR3 reads TGTGCCAGCAGCCCTCCCCACACCTACGAGCAGTACTTC. This sequence encodes CASSPPHTYEQYF.

The chain joins TRBV5-4 to TRBJ2-2; 9 bases match TRBD1. Germline trimming cut 5 bases from V and 2 bases from J; bases unmatched to any gene: 1. CDR1 and CDR2 (germline): SGHNT, YYREEE (reference sequence). The CDR3 has 14 amino acids. CDR3 amino acids: CASRGQGNTGELFF. As DNA, the CDR3 is TGTGCCAGCAGGGGACAGGGAAACACCGGGGAGCTGTTTTTT.

The rearrangement uses TRBV21-1 and TRBJ2-5; the table gives TRBD1 as D, unverified against the DNA. TRBV21-1 is a documented pseudogene. CDR3 length: 14 residues. The CDR3 DNA reads as TGTGCCAGCAGTACAACAGGGAAACAAGAGACCCAGTACTTC. This translates into CASSTTGKQETQYF.

The gene calls are TRBV2 and TRBJ2-3, with 7 bases lining up with TRBD2. The CDR3 length is 17 residues. Germline loops: CDR1 SNHLY, CDR2 FYNNEI. Germline trimming cut 2 bases from V and 1 base from J; bases unmatched to any gene: 9. This CDR3 reads CASSENGRPVGTDTQYF. The CDR3, as DNA: TGTGCCAGCAGTGAAAACGGGAGGCCGGTGGGCACAGATACGCAGTATTTT.

The chain couples TRBV23-1 to TRBJ1-2; a weak D match, TRBD1 (5 bases). TRBV23-1 is labeled an ORF, and its function is uncertain. The CDR3 totals 16 residues. Trimming removed 6 bases from V and 10 bases from J, with 27 bases in between. The DNA for the CDR3 is TGCGCCAGCAGCCTGGGGGAGGCGAGGGAGGGCAACGTCTACACCTTC. This encodes CASSLGEAREGNVYTF.

V and J are TRBV27 and TRBJ2-5, with TRBD2 matching 11 bases. This CDR3 region has 13 residues. Germline V lookup: CDR1 MNHEY, CDR2 SMNVEV (reference sequence). J lost 7 bases, V lost 5 bases, and 3 bases had no gene match. In DNA, the CDR3 is TGTGCCAGCAGTCCGCTAGCGGGAGGGACCCAGTACTTC. It translates to CASSPLAGGTQYF.

The chain recombines TRBV27 with TRBJ1-2, with 9 bases matching TRBD1. The length of the CDR3 is 15 residues. J gave up 4 bases and V 3 bases, and 6 bases lay outside the gene matches. Germline CDR1 and CDR2: MNHEY and SMNVEV (reference sequence). The CDR3 is CASSLTGGRSYGYTF. CDR3 nucleotide sequence: TGTGCCAGCAGTTTGACAGGGGGTCGTAGCTATGGCTACACCTTC.

This clone was counted once. The CDR3, as DNA: TGCGCCAGCAGCCAAGATTTGTACAGTTACAATGAGCAGTTCTTC. Its translation: CASSQDLYSYNEQFF. The gene calls are TRBV4-1 and TRBJ2-1; D is undetermined. There are 15 residues in the CDR3. Germline values: CDR1 MGHRA, CDR2 YSYEKL. V was trimmed by 0 bases and J by 4 bases, leaving 10 bases between them.